Each of the 18 T cell receptor beta chains below was sequenced from the same sample in a study of vaccination and CD4 T cells after COVID-19. The treatment was: roughly 10-day PBMC culture with coronavirus spike peptide pools or control peptides (ViraFEST assay). Samples of CD4+ T cells were obtained from the unexposed donor before the COVID-19 pandemic (2011-2018). CD4+ T cells that had been cultured provided DNA sequenced with the Oncomine TCR Beta short-read assay. The genomic DNA was obtained from cultured CD4+ T cells by extraction with the QIAamp micro DNA kit. TCRdb re-analysed the PCR reads in MiXCR, keeping a single row per CDR3 protein. Of approximately 11,000 distinct CDR3 sequences listed, around 30% are singletons. Their specific antigens are unknown. Sequences were obtained from CD4+ T cells from blood, cultured in vitro. The receptors derive from a human donor in good health.

The chain is built from TRBV19 and TRBJ2-4; TRBD2 aligns across 9 bases. This CDR3 is built from 14 residues. J lost 5 bases, V lost 3 bases, and 2 bases had no gene match. The germline V gene encodes CDR1 LNHDA and CDR2 SQIVND (reference sequence). For the CDR3, the DNA is TGTGCCAGTAGTATGGCTAGCGGGGAAAACATTCAGTACTTC. The encoded protein is CASSMASGENIQYF.

A few counts support this clonotype. As DNA, the CDR3 is TGTGCCAGCAGTCGTGTGGGGCTTTGGACTGAAGCTTTCTTT. This codes for CASSRVGLWTEAFF. The chain is built from TRBV28 and TRBJ1-1, with a possible D match to TRBD1 (5 bases). Trimming took 5 bases from V and 5 from J, leaving 15 bases between them. The germline gives CDR1 MDHEN, CDR2 SYDVKM. This CDR3 is built from 14 residues.

The chain uses TRBV6-2 or TRBV6-3 and TRBJ2-1; maybe TRBD1 (5 bases). CDR3 length: 14 residues. From germline, CDR1 is MNHEY and CDR2 SVGEGT. Trimming shortened V by 0 bases and J by 5 bases, and 8 bases separated the two germline ends. CDR3 sequence: CASSYSTANNEQFF. The DNA of the CDR3 is TGTGCCAGCAGTTACTCGACAGCCAACAATGAGCAGTTCTTC.

The chain recombines TRBV7-2 with TRBJ2-1; 9 nucleotides match TRBD1. V lost 3 bases to trimming and J lost 3 bases; unmatched junction nucleotides: 3. Germline lookup yields CDR1 SGHTA and CDR2 FQGNSA. The CDR3 length is 15 residues. The CDR3 DNA reads as TGTGCCAGCAGCTTCGACAGGGGGGACTACAATGAGCAGTTCTTC. Translating gives CASSFDRGDYNEQFF. The full variable domain, with the rest looked up from reference TRBV7-2 and TRBJ2-1, is GAGVSQSPSNKVTEKGKDVELRCDPISGHTALYWYRQSLGQGLEFLIYFQGNSAPDKSGLPSDRFSAERTGGSVSTLTIQRTQQEDSAVYLCASSFDRGDYNEQFFGPGTRLTVL.

This clonotype was observed a few times. The chain joins TRBV7-2 to TRBJ2-7; D unresolved. With 1 base removed from V and 6 bases from J, the gap between germline ends came to 7 bases. Germline V gene lookup returns CDR1 SGHTA and CDR2 FQGNSA. This CDR3 has 12 residues. CDR3 sequence: CASSLEFAEQYF. The DNA of the CDR3 is TGTGCCAGCAGCTTAGAGTTTGCCGAGCAGTACTTC.

The J gene is TRBJ1-5, the V gene TRBV28, with a weak D call TRBD1 (6 bases). This CDR3 spans 15 amino acids. V lost 3 bases to trimming and J lost 3 bases, with 12 bases between them. Germline CDR1 MDHEN, CDR2 SYDVKM. CDR3 residues: CASSLGHRNNQPQHF. Here the CDR3 DNA reads TGTGCCAGCAGTTTGGGACATCGGAACAATCAGCCCCAGCATTTT.

This rearrangement joins TRBV7-2 to TRBJ1-4; TRBD1 might be the D (6 bases). The V gene's germline CDR1 is SGHTA and CDR2 FQGNSA. CDR3 size: 13 residues. The germline V and J ends were trimmed by 8 bases and 8 bases, with 15 bases remaining between them. This CDR3 reads CASGYLRGEKLFF. Written as DNA, the CDR3 is TGTGCCAGCGGGTATCTCAGGGGAGAAAAACTGTTTTTT.

This clonotype was observed a few times. CDR3 region: CASSHSGTGITEAFF. CDR3 coding DNA: TGTGCCAGCAGCCACTCCGGGACAGGAATCACTGAAGCTTTCTTT. V gene TRBV7-2 combines with J gene TRBJ1-1; 8 bases are a match to TRBD1. Trimming took 5 bases from V and 4 from J; bases not matched to a gene: 9. The CDR3 extends over 15 amino acids. In germline, CDR1 is SGHTA, CDR2 FQGNSA.

By share of the sample, this clonotype is medium-sized. This rearrangement joins TRBV27 to TRBJ2-5, with D possibly matching TRBD1 (6 bases). Germline V gives CDR1 MNHEY, CDR2 SMNVEV (reference sequence). V shed 3 bases and J shed 4 bases, with 9 bases lying between them. The CDR3 loop spans 13 amino acids. CDR3 DNA sequence: TGTGCCAGCAGTTTGACAGGCAGAGAGACCCAGTACTTC. It codes for CASSLTGRETQYF.

CDR3 DNA: TGTGCCAGCAGCTTAGTGGCCGAGCAGTACTTC. Protein: CASSLVAEQYF. The rearrangement uses TRBV7-2 and TRBJ2-7; D ambiguous. CDR3 length equals 11 residues. Germline CDR1 SGHTA, CDR2 FQGNSA. The V end was cut by 1 base, the J end by 6 bases, with 4 bases between.

The CDR3 sequence is CASSAGTGERGTDTQYF. DNA of the CDR3: TGTGCCAGCAGCGCCGGGACAGGGGAGAGGGGCACAGATACGCAGTATTTT. The chain joins TRBV11-3 to TRBJ2-3, with 10 bases identical to TRBD1. CDR1 is SGHNT and CDR2 is YENEEA in the germline V gene. With V trimmed by 5 bases and J by 1 base, 9 bases remained unmatched. This CDR3 has 17 amino acids. The whole variable domain, remainder taken from reference TRBV11-3 and TRBJ2-3, is EAGVVQSPRYKIIEKKQPVAFWCNPISGHNTLYWYLQNLGQGPELLIRYENEEAVDDSQLPKDRFSAERLKGVDSTLKIQPAELGDSAVYLCASSAGTGERGTDTQYFGPGTRLTVL.

This clonotype appeared a few times. J is TRBJ2-7 and V is TRBV6-2 or TRBV6-3; TRBD2 matches 8 bases. The CDR3 is 13 residues long. Germline V gene lookup returns CDR1 MNHEY and CDR2 SVGEGT. The V segment lost 6 bases and the J segment 3 bases; nucleotides outside the gene matches: 4. The CDR3 sequence: CASRLLAVYEQYF. As DNA, the CDR3 is TGTGCCAGCAGGCTACTAGCGGTCTACGAGCAGTACTTC.

This chain uses TRBV5-1 with TRBJ2-7; tentatively, D is TRBD1 (5 bases). The CDR3 covers 11 residues. Germline loops: CDR1 SGHRS, CDR2 YFSETQ. Trimming took 4 bases from V and 5 from J, leaving 7 bases between them. This CDR3 reads CASSRQNEQYF. For the CDR3, the DNA is TGCGCCAGCAGCAGACAGAACGAGCAGTACTTC.

The sample holds a few counts of this clonotype. J is TRBJ2-1 and V is TRBV6-1, with D tentatively TRBD1 or TRBD2 (5 bases each). CDR3 length: 12 residues. CDR1 and CDR2 from the germline V gene are MNHNS and SASEGT. Deletions cut 7 bases from V and 8 bases from J, with 12 bases between. CDR3 sequence reads: CASKKRDHEQFF. As DNA, the CDR3 is TGTGCCAGCAAAAAAAGGGACCATGAGCAGTTCTTC.

This clonotype is a singleton in its sample. In nucleotides, the CDR3 is TGTGCCAGTAGGCCGACTAGCGGGTACTACGAGCAGTACTTC. This sequence encodes CASRPTSGYYEQYF. The chain carries TRBV19 and TRBJ2-7; 10 bases are shared with TRBD2. The CDR3 contains 14 residues. The V segment lost 6 bases and the J segment 3 bases; nucleotides outside the gene matches: 5. Germline V gene sequence: CDR1 LNHDA, CDR2 SQIVND (reference sequence). Full variable domain (missing parts from reference TRBV19 and TRBJ2-7): DGGITQSPKYLFRKEGQNVTLSCEQNLNHDAMYWYRQDPGQGLRLIYYSQIVNDFQKGDIAEGYSVSREKKESFPLTVTSAQKNPTAFYLCASRPTSGYYEQYFGPGTRLTVT.

This clonotype was found a few times. The rearrangement links TRBV4-3 to TRBJ1-1; D is ambiguous. V was clipped by 0 bases and J by 4 bases, with 15 bases between them. This CDR3 spans 16 amino acids. The germline V gene encodes CDR1 LGHNA and CDR2 YSLEER. CDR3 protein: CASSQDGLPGGTEAFF. As DNA, the CDR3 is TGCGCCAGCAGCCAAGATGGACTCCCCGGAGGCACTGAAGCTTTCTTT.

This chain links TRBV20-1 with TRBJ2-1, with a possible D match to TRBD2 (6 bases). CDR3 length equals 11 residues. V dropped 0 bases and J dropped 13 bases, with 10 bases sitting between them. Germline V gene lookup returns CDR1 DFQATT and CDR2 SNEGSKA (reference sequence). The CDR3 DNA reads as TGCAGTGCTAGAGAGAACGGGGGTCAGTTCTTC. Amino acid sequence: CSARENGGQFF.

Only a few counts were recorded for this clonotype. V and J are TRBV23-1 and TRBJ1-1, with unresolved D. TRBV23-1 is labeled an ORF, and its function is uncertain. The CDR3 runs 14 residues. V lost 7 bases and J 1 base, leaving 13 bases between the germline ends. CDR3 coding DNA: TGCGCCAGCACTGCGAGGGCTAGGAACACTGAAGCTTTCTTT. Protein sequence: CASTARARNTEAFF.